A selection of T cell receptor beta chains follows, all from one sample in a study of CD8 T cells in ankylosing spondylitis. TCRdb reprocessed the 5' RACE reads via MiXCR and lists one record per CDR3 protein. The sample holds more than 150,000 distinct CDR3 sequences, 11% seen once. Sequencing used blood, either unsorted or a sorted T cell fraction (not recorded which). Receptor source: a male donor with ankylosing spondylitis or in good health (not recorded which). The CDR3 runs from the conserved cysteine through the conserved F or W. The D gene is left open where the match is weak. For some rows the clone size is stated as once, few or many, or as a class when expanded; others skip it.

v_gene,j_gene,d_gene,abundance,CDR3aa,CDR3nt
TRBV24-1,TRBJ1-3,TRBD1,many,CATRKWGRGLKFSGNTIYF,TGTGCCACCCGCAAGTGGGGCAGGGGGTTAAAGTTTTCCGGAAACACCATATATTTT
TRBV10-3,TRBJ1-6,TRBD1,many,CAIRAGQQNSPLHF,TGTGCCATCAGAGCGGGACAGCAAAATTCACCCCTCCACTTT
TRBV3-1,TRBJ2-7,-,-,CASSQDPRSYEQYF,TGTGCCAGCAGCCAAGATCCCCGCTCCTACGAGCAGTACTTC
TRBV7-2,TRBJ2-5,TRBD2,many,CASSLGTLAGARETQYF,TGTGCCAGCAGCTTAGGGACCCTAGCGGGAGCTAGAGAGACCCAGTACTTC
TRBV3-1,TRBJ2-7,-,many,CASSQVSTEQYF,TGTGCCAGCAGCCAGGTTAGCACCGAGCAGTACTTC
TRBV7-2,TRBJ2-5,-,-,CASSPRLQETQYF,TGTGCCAGCAGCCCCCGACTACAAGAGACCCAGTACTTC
TRBV4-1,TRBJ2-1,TRBD2,many,CASSRLAGYNEQFF,TGCGCCAGCAGCCGACTAGCGGGCTACAATGAGCAGTTCTTC
TRBV11-2,TRBJ2-7,TRBD1,-,CASSFGPPGQGYEQYF,TGTGCCAGCAGCTTTGGGCCTCCGGGACAGGGGTACGAGCAGTACTTC
TRBV20-1,TRBJ2-4,-,many,CSARSPQAKNIQYF,TGCAGTGCTAGATCCCCCCAAGCCAAAAACATTCAGTACTTC
TRBV7-8,TRBJ2-2,-,-,CASSSNRNRGNTGELFF,TGTGCCAGCAGCTCTAACAGGAATAGAGGGAACACCGGGGAGCTGTTTTTT
TRBV25-1,TRBJ2-2,-,many,CASSAGGSGELFF,TGTGCCAGCAGTGCCGGTGGGTCCGGGGAGCTGTTTTTT
TRBV7-8,TRBJ2-7,TRBD2,many,CASSYRTSGSPLEQYF,TGTGCCAGCAGCTACAGGACTAGCGGGAGCCCACTCGAGCAGTACTTC
TRBV20-1,TRBJ2-1,-,many,CSAREGPYEQFF,TGCAGTGCTAGGGAGGGACCTTATGAGCAGTTCTTC
TRBV5-5,TRBJ2-1,-,many,CASSLGQVAYNEQFF,TGTGCCAGCAGCTTGGGACAGGTGGCTTACAATGAGCAGTTCTTC
TRBV5-1,TRBJ2-1,-,many,CASSLQLGRDEQFF,TGCGCCAGCAGCCTTCAACTAGGGCGCGATGAGCAGTTCTTC
TRBV3-1,TRBJ1-1,-,few,CASSQARRPNTEAFF,TGTGCCAGCAGCCAAGCGAGGAGACCGAACACTGAAGCTTTCTTT
TRBV18,TRBJ2-2,-,many,CASSPSGVGELFF,TGTGCCAGCTCACCGTCGGGAGTCGGGGAGCTGTTTTTT
TRBV29-1,TRBJ1-5,TRBD1,many,CSVVGDRGQHF,TGCAGCGTTGTGGGGGACAGGGGCCAGCATTTT
TRBV7-2,TRBJ2-7,-,-,CASPSLELDFNEQYF,TGTGCCAGCCCCAGCTTAGAACTCGACTTCAACGAGCAGTACTTC
TRBV13,TRBJ2-7,TRBD2,many,CASSLTVSGSAYEQYF,TGTGCCAGCAGCTTAACTGTTAGCGGGAGTGCCTACGAGCAGTACTTC
TRBV23-1,TRBJ1-6,-,-,CASSLCDIGDSPLHF,TGCGCCAGCAGTCTCTGTGATATCGGGGATTCACCCCTCCACTTT
TRBV6-1,TRBJ1-3,-,many,CASSDGQGASGNTIYF,TGTGCCAGCAGCGATGGGCAGGGAGCCTCTGGAAACACCATATATTTT
TRBV20-1,TRBJ2-5,TRBD2,many,CSARDYQRGYQETQYF,TGCAGTGCTAGAGATTACCAGCGGGGTTACCAAGAGACCCAGTACTTC
TRBV11-2,TRBJ2-3,-,many,CASSRGRDSPLSTDTQYF,TGTGCCAGCAGTAGGGGCCGGGACTCACCCTTAAGCACAGATACGCAGTATTTT
TRBV5-1,TRBJ2-2,TRBD1,many,CASSYRQGHTGELFF,TGCGCCAGCAGTTACCGACAGGGACACACCGGGGAGCTGTTTTTT
TRBV20-1,TRBJ2-1,TRBD2,-,CSALKAGGRAGEQFF,TGCAGTGCTCTTAAAGCGGGAGGAAGGGCCGGTGAGCAGTTCTTC
TRBV6-1,TRBJ2-6,-,many,CASRLGSSGANVLTF,TGTGCCAGCAGATTGGGCAGCTCTGGGGCCAACGTCCTGACTTTC
TRBV24-1,TRBJ1-1,TRBD1,many,CATSDSQTSGQGDTEAFF,TGTGCCACCAGTGATTCGCAAACGTCCGGACAGGGGGACACTGAAGCTTTCTTT
TRBV7-7,TRBJ2-1,-,-,CVSSLGSTDYNEQFF,TGTGTCAGCAGCTTAGGAAGTACCGATTACAATGAGCAGTTCTTC
TRBV2,TRBJ2-6,-,many,CASQDGPFRSGANVLTF,TGTGCCAGCCAAGATGGGCCTTTTCGCTCTGGGGCCAACGTCCTGACTTTC
TRBV5-1,TRBJ2-1,TRBD2,many,CASSRGLAVYNEQFF,TGCGCCAGCAGCCGGGGACTAGCGGTCTACAATGAGCAGTTCTTC